This is a list of T cell receptor beta chains from one sample in a study of T cell repertoires in cytomegalovirus infection. Antigens of these TCRs are unknown. TCRdb passed the reads through MiXCR, listing each CDR3 protein once. This table has roughly 920,000 distinct CDR3 sequences, 30% to 40% appearing once. Specimen: cultured CD8+ T cells from PBMCs, collected from culture after CMV antigen stimulation. The receptors originated from a human donor in good health (CMV status not recorded). Some clones in this sample may be carry-over from other donors' samples. CDR3s include the opening cysteine and the closing phenylalanine or tryptophan. A D gene is named only where the DNA matches it firmly. Expanded clones are given a class, and other clones once, few, many or no size at all.

clone_size | j_call | v_call | d_call | cdr3_nt | cdr3_aa
NA | TRBJ1-6 | TRBV6-1 | NA | TGTGCCAGCAGCCCCGGGGCCACCGCGGATTCACCCCTCCACTTT | CASSPGATADSPLHF
once | TRBJ1-5 | TRBV19 | TRBD1 | TGTGCCAGTTCGTTCGACAGGGCGGGCCAGCCCCAGCATTTT | CASSFDRAGQPQHF
NA | TRBJ1-1 | TRBV7-9 | NA | TGTGCCAGCAGCTTACCACCCCCCGAAGCTTTCTTT | CASSLPPPEAFF
NA | TRBJ2-1 | TRBV7-6 | NA | TGTGCCAGCAGCTTAGAGGGGCTCCCAGGGCACCATGAGCAGTTCTTC | CASSLEGLPGHHEQFF
NA | TRBJ2-2 | TRBV12-5 | NA | TGTGCTAGTGGTTTGTCAGGGGCCACCGGGGAGCTGTTTTTT | CASGLSGATGELFF
NA | TRBJ2-1 | TRBV29-1 | NA | TGCAGCGTTGAAGGTGTGGGGGGTCCCTCCTACAATGAGCAGTTCTTC | CSVEGVGGPSYNEQFF
few | TRBJ1-2 | TRBV6-2/TRBV6-3 | NA | TGTGCCAGCAGTTTTAATGAAGATGGGGACTATGGCTACACCTTC | CASSFNEDGDYGYTF
NA | TRBJ1-2 | TRBV19 | NA | TGTGCCAGTAGTGCGACAGTCCTGAACTACTATGGCTACACCTTC | CASSATVLNYYGYTF
few | TRBJ1-1 | TRBV19 | TRBD1 | TGTGCCAGTACCCACACACCGGGGACAGGGGGCACTGAAGCTTTCTTT | CASTHTPGTGGTEAFF
NA | TRBJ1-1 | TRBV6-2/TRBV6-3 | NA | TGTGCCAGCAGACCCTCGGGACGGCTTAACACTGAAGCTTTCTTT | CASRPSGRLNTEAFF
few | TRBJ1-2 | TRBV2 | NA | TGTGCCAGCAGTGAAAGTAGAGCTAACTATGGCTACACCTTC | CASSESRANYGYTF
NA | TRBJ1-1 | TRBV29-1 | NA | TGCAGCGTTGCGCCCGGACTGAACACTGAAGCTTTCTTT | CSVAPGLNTEAFF
many | TRBJ2-5 | TRBV7-6 | NA | TGTGCCAGCAGCTTAGAACTCCGGGGTTGGGAGACCCAGTACTTC | CASSLELRGWETQYF
NA | TRBJ2-2 | TRBV24-1 | NA | TGTGCCACCAGTGATTTGCGAGGCAGCACCGGGGAGCTGTTTTTT | CATSDLRGSTGELFF
NA | TRBJ1-1 | TRBV4-1 | TRBD1 | TGCGCCAGCAGCCAGTATCCCCGGGACAGGGATACTGAAGCTTTCTTT | CASSQYPRDRDTEAFF
many | TRBJ1-5 | TRBV7-2 | NA | TGTGCCAGCGGCAGGGGAGTGGGTCAGCCCCAGCATTTT | CASGRGVGQPQHF
few | TRBJ2-5 | TRBV27 | TRBD2 | TGTGCCAGCAGCCCCTACTCGGGGGGGCGCGAGACCCAGTACTTC | CASSPYSGGRETQYF
NA | TRBJ2-1 | TRBV28 | TRBD1 | TGTGCCAGCAGCCCGACAGGGATGACCTACAATGAGCAGTTCTTC | CASSPTGMTYNEQFF
NA | TRBJ2-1 | TRBV27 | TRBD2 | TGTGCCAGCAGATTAGGCGGGGGGCCCAATGAGCAGTTCTTC | CASRLGGGPNEQFF
few | TRBJ2-1 | TRBV6-5 | NA | TGTGCCAGCATCGGACCATCGTACAATGAGCAGTTCTTC | CASIGPSYNEQFF
NA | TRBJ1-1 | TRBV6-6 | TRBD1 | TGTGCCAGCAGTTACTCGAGTCAGGGGGGAGCTTTCTTT | CASSYSSQGGAFF
NA | TRBJ1-1 | TRBV6-6 | NA | TGTGCCATCAGGGGAGGGGTGACGGCTTTCTTT | CAIRGGVTAFF
NA | TRBJ2-2 | TRBV4-3 | TRBD1 | TGCGCCAGCAGCCAAGATCGCAGGACAGGGTACACCGGGGAGCTGTTTTTT | CASSQDRRTGYTGELFF
NA | TRBJ1-1 | TRBV10-3 | NA | TGTGCCATCCAGGGCGGTAACACTGAAGCTTTCTTT | CAIQGGNTEAFF
NA | TRBJ1-6 | TRBV7-2 | TRBD1 | TGTGCCAGCAGCCTATGGACAGGGTGGGATTCACCCCTCCACTTT | CASSLWTGWDSPLHF
NA | TRBJ2-3 | TRBV10-3 | NA | TGTGCCATCAGTGAGTCGGGAAGGGGAAGCACAGATACGCAGTATTTT | CAISESGRGSTDTQYF
many | TRBJ1-3 | TRBV12-3/TRBV12-4 | NA | TGTGCCAGCAGTTTAAGTCCCGCAAACTCTGGAAACACCATATATTTT | CASSLSPANSGNTIYF
NA | TRBJ2-3 | TRBV15 | TRBD2 | TGTGCCACCGAGGATCGACTAGCGGGGGGGTCAGATACGCAGTATTTT | CATEDRLAGGSDTQYF
few | TRBJ1-1 | TRBV6-1 | NA | TGTGCCAGCAGTGAATTAGAACAGGAAGCTTTCTTT | CASSELEQEAFF
NA | TRBJ2-1 | TRBV7-6 | NA | TGTGCCAGCAGCCTTTCGGCGGACTCCTACAATGAGCAGTTCTTC | CASSLSADSYNEQFF
NA | TRBJ2-1 | TRBV29-1 | TRBD2 | TGCAGCGTTGAAACTGGCGGGGGGGACAATGAGCAGTTCTTC | CSVETGGGDNEQFF
many | TRBJ1-2 | TRBV19 | TRBD1 | TGTGCCAGCACGGACAGGGGATTCGAATACTATGGCTACACCTTC | CASTDRGFEYYGYTF
many | TRBJ2-1 | TRBV7-3 | NA | TGTGCCAGCAGCTTAGATGGGAGCTCCTACAATGAGCAGTTCTTC | CASSLDGSSYNEQFF
many | TRBJ1-5 | TRBV7-6 | TRBD1 | TGTGCCAGCAGCTTAGGTGGGACAGGAAATCAGCCCCAGCATTTT | CASSLGGTGNQPQHF
NA | TRBJ1-5 | TRBV27 | NA | TGTGCCAGCAGGCCGCCTCCAGAGGATAGCAATCATCCCCAGCATTTT | CASRPPPEDSNHPQHF
few | TRBJ2-3 | TRBV5-6 | TRBD2 | TGTGCCAGCAGCTCTCTCAAGGTCCGGACTAGCACTACAGATACGCAGTATTTT | CASSSLKVRTSTTDTQYF